Reported below is one TCR beta chain. The antigen is not known. Its ends do not fully match the called genes, so a read error is possible. Bulk tissue was left unsorted, and RNA and DNA were co-extracted from around 18-30 mg of it. This CDR3 comprises 15 residues. Germline lookup yields CDR1 MNHNS and CDR2 SASEGT. This record belongs to a study of tumor-infiltrating lymphocytes in primary liver carcinoma. Study-wide results and limits: Found in all five tumor regions were only about 7.5-25% of top clones.

Using a constant-region primer together with ProtoScript II reverse transcriptase, TCR beta cDNA was made from 500 to 650 ng of total RNA. Nested multiplex PCR, run for three rounds with slightly modified ARM-PCR, yielded TCR beta libraries. Primers for the first two PCR rounds were TRBV1-TRBV30 forward primers and a C-beta reverse primer (about 10 cycles per round). Each CDR3 protein gets one entry after TCRdb re-called the multiplex PCR reads with MiXCR. The sample has approximately 47,000 distinct CDR3 sequences; about 68% are singletons. The sequencing input was liver tumor tissue from sampling region 3. The subset: tumor region T3, left-lateral pole. The chain carries TRBV6-1 and TRBJ2-5, with a tentative D call TRBD1 (7 bases). The sequence came from a man aged 40-55 years with primary liver carcinoma and hepatitis B virus infection. This chain's CDR3 is CTSSGGTAGQETQYF. The CDR3 nucleotides read TGTACCAGCAGTGGCGGGACAGCGGGCCAAGAGACCCAGTACTTC.